Listed below are T cell receptor beta chains from one sample, sequenced in a study of T-cell reconstitution after alpha-beta-depleted transplantation in children. From the PCR reads, TCRdb called clonotypes with MiXCR, one entry per CDR3 protein. The sample lists 27,000 or so distinct CDR3 sequences, 18% occurring once. The source material was PBMCs, mostly from graft donor cells, sampled 60 days after TCRalphabeta/CD19-depleted stem cell transplant. Receptor source: a male patient between 2 and 15 years old who had a stem cell transplant for acute lymphoblastic leukemia, so the T cells may come from the graft donor. CDR3s include the opening cysteine and the closing phenylalanine or tryptophan. D genes are given only for firm matches. Not every row has a clone size; where given, it reads once, few, many or a size class.

TRBV12-3/TRBV12-4	many	TRBD1	TRBJ1-1	TGTGCCAGCAGTTTCTCGGACAGGGACACTGAAGCTTTCTTT	CASSFSDRDTEAFF
TRBV4-1	few	NA	TRBJ1-1	TGCGCCAGCAGGGGTATATTGGTGGGGACTGAAGCTTTCTTT	CASRGILVGTEAFF
TRBV10-3	NA	NA	TRBJ2-7	TGTGCCATCAGTGAGGGGGCGCACGAGCAGTACTTC	CAISEGAHEQYF
TRBV7-9	few	TRBD2	TRBJ2-3	TGTGCCAGCAGCCGGGAGGGACTGATCACAGATACGCAGTATTTT	CASSREGLITDTQYF
TRBV6-2/TRBV6-3	NA	NA	TRBJ2-3	TGTGCCAGCAGTTACTCGAGGGCAGAAGGCACAGATACGCAGTATTTT	CASSYSRAEGTDTQYF
TRBV20-1	few	NA	TRBJ1-6	TGCAGTGCTAGACCTGGGGCCTATAATTCACCCCTCCACTTT	CSARPGAYNSPLHF
TRBV7-2	many	NA	TRBJ2-3	TGTGCCAGCAGCTTATTATCCGGGGCCCAGGTAGATACGCAGTATTTT	CASSLLSGAQVDTQYF
TRBV5-5	many	TRBD1	TRBJ2-3	TGTGCCAGCAGCTTGCGTGGACAGGGCACAGATACGCAGTATTTT	CASSLRGQGTDTQYF
TRBV6-2/TRBV6-3	NA	NA	TRBJ2-7	TGTGCCAGCAGTTTCAACGATGGGACATTTAGCCTCCACTACGAGCAGTACTTC	CASSFNDGTFSLHYEQYF
TRBV18	NA	NA	TRBJ1-2	TGTGCCAGCTCACCAACGGCAGGGGAGGACTATGGCTACACCTTC	CASSPTAGEDYGYTF
TRBV5-1	many	NA	TRBJ2-7	TGCGCCAGCAGCTTTGACGGCTACGAGCAGTACTTC	CASSFDGYEQYF
TRBV5-4	NA	NA	TRBJ2-1	TGTGCCAGCAGCCCAATTGAGGGTGAGCAGTTCTTC	CASSPIEGEQFF
TRBV20-1	NA	NA	TRBJ1-3	TGCAGTGCCGAGGGGGGGAATCGTGGAAACACCATATATTTT	CSAEGGNRGNTIYF
TRBV19	NA	TRBD1	TRBJ2-1	TGTGCCAGTAGTTCTGGGACAGGCGGGGTATCCTACAATGAGCAGTTCTTC	CASSSGTGGVSYNEQFF
TRBV10-2	NA	NA	TRBJ2-2	TGCGCCAGCGGGTTACTAGCAGACACCGGGGAGCTGTTTTTT	CASGLLADTGELFF
TRBV20-1	NA	TRBD2	TRBJ2-1	TGCAGTGCTCCCGGACTAGCGGGAGACGTAAATGAGCAGTTCTTC	CSAPGLAGDVNEQFF
TRBV15	few	NA	TRBJ2-7	TGTGCCACCAGCAGAGGGCAGGGTTCCTACGAGCAGTACTTC	CATSRGQGSYEQYF
TRBV4-2	NA	TRBD2	TRBJ2-1	TGTGCCAGCAGCCGGACCCCCCTGGCGGGGGGGTCAATGGGGGAGCAGTTCTTC	CASSRTPLAGGSMGEQFF
TRBV11-2	NA	NA	TRBJ2-6	TGTGCCAGCAGGCCGGGCTCTGGGGCCAACGTCCTGACTTTC	CASRPGSGANVLTF
TRBV12-3/TRBV12-4	many	TRBD2	TRBJ2-1	TGTGCCAGCAGAAATAGCGGGAGGGGGGATGAGCAGTTCTTC	CASRNSGRGDEQFF
TRBV7-6	many	NA	TRBJ1-4	TGTGCCAGCAGCTTATCAGGGGATGAAAAACTGTTTTTT	CASSLSGDEKLFF
TRBV7-2	many	NA	TRBJ1-5	TGTGCCAGCAGCTTGGGGGGACCGGGCAATCAGCCCCAGCATTTT	CASSLGGPGNQPQHF
TRBV6-4	NA	TRBD1	TRBJ1-5	TGTGCCAGCAGTCCCACCGGGACAGGATTCAATCAGCCCCAGCATTTT	CASSPTGTGFNQPQHF
TRBV12-3/TRBV12-4	many	NA	TRBJ2-5	TGTGCCAGCAGTTCGAGTGTCCGGGAGACCCAGTACTTC	CASSSSVRETQYF
TRBV7-2	NA	TRBD2	TRBJ2-3	TGTGCCAGCAGCTTTAGCGGGAACGACGCAGATACGCAGTATTTT	CASSFSGNDADTQYF
TRBV6-1	NA	NA	TRBJ1-3	TGTGCCAGCAGTGATGGGGGCCTTTACTCTGGAAACACCATATATTTT	CASSDGGLYSGNTIYF
TRBV10-3	many	TRBD1	TRBJ1-5	TGTGCCACCGAGGGACAGGCGAGCAATCAGCCCCAGCATTTT	CATEGQASNQPQHF